This is a list of T cell receptor beta chains from one sample in a study of shared clonotypes between healthy human individuals. TCRdb's copy holds only in-frame clones and misses some; the assay was immunoSEQ multiplex PCR. The sample holds some 790,000 clones, around 77% seen once. The sample was memory CD4+ T cells sorted from blood. Receptors originate from a woman younger than 45 in good health. Both conserved end residues are part of each CDR3. Fields, in order: D gene, J gene, CDR3 length, clone size, V gene, CDR3 protein, CDR3 DNA. D genes are given only for firm matches. Clone size is shown for a subset of rows, as once, few, many or a class of expanded clone.

TRBD1	TRBJ1-1	11	NA	TRBV20-1	CSAPGQAEAFF	TGCAGTGCTCCCGGACAGGCTGAAGCTTTCTTT
NA	TRBJ1-3	13	few	TRBV27	CASSSWWGNTIYF	TGTGCCAGCAGTTCATGGTGGGGAAACACCATATATTTT
NA	TRBJ1-3	17	NA	TRBV7-9	CASSPYRGISGGNTIYF	TGTGCCAGCAGCCCCTACCGGGGGATAAGCGGTGGAAACACCATATATTTT
TRBD1	TRBJ1-2	14	NA	TRBV27	CASSSTGGAYGYTF	TGTGCCAGCAGTTCGACAGGGGGGGCCTATGGCTACACCTTC
NA	TRBJ2-1	17	NA	TRBV7-8	CASSSRTLLLQGNEQFF	TGTGCCAGCAGCTCCCGGACTCTTCTTCTTCAGGGCAATGAGCAGTTCTTC
NA	TRBJ1-4	16	NA	TRBV2	CASSDSLRGMSEKLFF	TGTGCCAGCAGTGACAGCCTCCGGGGAATGAGTGAAAAACTGTTTTTT
NA	TRBJ2-3	15	NA	TRBV5-1	CASSLGASFADTQYF	TGCGCCAGCAGCTTGGGGGCTAGCTTTGCAGATACGCAGTATTTT
NA	TRBJ1-5	16	NA	TRBV6-6	CASSYSGEGEGQPQHF	TGTGCCAGCAGTTACTCTGGGGAAGGGGAGGGTCAGCCCCAGCATTTT
NA	TRBJ2-7	15	NA	TRBV23-1	CASSLRFLRPYEQYF	TGCGCCAGCAGTCTCAGATTCCTACGGCCCTACGAGCAGTACTTC
NA	TRBJ2-5	14	NA	TRBV2	CASSLQGFQETQYF	TGTGCCAGCAGTCTACAGGGATTTCAAGAGACCCAGTACTTC
NA	TRBJ2-2	19	NA	TRBV18	CASSPRARTSGPSTGELFF	TGTGCCAGCTCACCGAGGGCCCGCACAAGCGGGCCAAGCACCGGGGAGCTGTTTTTT
TRBD2	TRBJ2-1	17	NA	TRBV28	CASALTGALAGIYEQFF	TGTGCCAGCGCCCTTACCGGGGCACTAGCGGGAATCTATGAGCAGTTCTTC
NA	TRBJ2-3	16	once	TRBV10-3	CAISFPLGGQPDTQYF	TGTGCCATCAGTTTCCCCTTGGGGGGACAGCCAGATACGCAGTATTTT
TRBD2	TRBJ2-7	15	NA	TRBV6-5	CASSLLAGLSYEQYF	TGTGCCAGCAGTTTACTAGCGGGATTATCTTACGAGCAGTACTTC
NA	TRBJ1-1	12	NA	TRBV5-1	CASRRENTEAFF	TGCGCCAGCCGGCGGGAGAACACTGAAGCTTTCTTT
NA	TRBJ1-6	15	NA	TRBV7-2	CASSPWGRGESPLHF	TGTGCCAGCAGCCCCTGGGGCAGGGGCGAATCACCCCTCCACTTT
TRBD2	TRBJ2-2	18	NA	TRBV27	CASRTILAGGTNTGELFF	TGTGCCAGCAGAACCATTCTAGCGGGAGGTACGAACACCGGGGAGCTGTTTTTT
NA	TRBJ2-1	13	NA	TRBV18	CASSPRQSEEQFF	TGTGCCAGCTCACCGAGGCAGAGCGAAGAGCAGTTCTTC
NA	TRBJ1-2	13	NA	TRBV7-9	CASSLDGDIGYTF	TGTGCCAGCAGCTTAGACGGGGACATTGGCTACACCTTC
NA	TRBJ2-6	17	once	TRBV5-6	CASSLVSIPSGANVLTF	TGTGCCAGCAGCTTGGTTTCCATCCCCTCTGGGGCCAACGTCCTGACTTTC
TRBD1	TRBJ2-7	15	NA	TRBV11-2	CASSAQGQGADEQYF	TGTGCCAGCAGCGCGCAGGGACAGGGGGCCGACGAGCAGTACTTC
TRBD2	TRBJ2-7	12	NA	TRBV29-1	CSVAGRAYEQYF	TGCAGCGTTGCCGGGAGGGCCTACGAGCAGTACTTC